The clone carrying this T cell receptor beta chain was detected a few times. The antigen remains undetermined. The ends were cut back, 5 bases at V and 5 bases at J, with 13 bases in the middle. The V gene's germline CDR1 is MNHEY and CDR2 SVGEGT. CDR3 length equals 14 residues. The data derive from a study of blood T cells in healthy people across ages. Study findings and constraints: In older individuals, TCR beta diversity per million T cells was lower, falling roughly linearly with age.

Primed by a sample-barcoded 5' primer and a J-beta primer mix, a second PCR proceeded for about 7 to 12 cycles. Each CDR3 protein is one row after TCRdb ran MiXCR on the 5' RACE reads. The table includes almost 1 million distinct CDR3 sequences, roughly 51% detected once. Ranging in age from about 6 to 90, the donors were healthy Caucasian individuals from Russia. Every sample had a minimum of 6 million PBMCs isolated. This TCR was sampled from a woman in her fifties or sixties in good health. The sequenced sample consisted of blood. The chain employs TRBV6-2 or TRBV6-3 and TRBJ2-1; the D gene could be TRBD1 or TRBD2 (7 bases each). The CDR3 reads CASSEAGGDNEQFF. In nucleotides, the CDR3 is TGTGCCAGCAGTGAGGCAGGGGGGGACAATGAGCAGTTCTTC.